The 28 T cell receptor beta chains below all came from one sample that was sequenced in a study of blood T cell repertoires in COVID-19. The protocol was immunoSEQ multiplex PCR, while the TCRdb copy is restricted to in-frame clones and leaves out a portion. The sample holds about 330,000 clones, roughly 83% seen once. Sequencing input: peripheral blood. All receptors come from a woman aged 50 to 65 with acute or convalescent COVID-19.

The chain has TRBV7-2 and TRBJ2-5; TRBD2 matches 16 bases. The V segment lost 3 bases and the J segment 5 bases; nucleotides outside the gene matches: 9. Germline CDR1 and CDR2: SGHTA and FQGNSA. The CDR3 contains 18 residues. This CDR3 reads CASSFLGLAGGPSETQYF. Here the CDR3 DNA reads TGTGCCAGCAGCTTCCTGGGACTAGCGGGAGGGCCTTCGGAGACCCAGTACTTC.

The rearrangement uses TRBV28 and TRBJ1-6; 9 bases fit TRBD1. Trimming at V came to 2 bases and at J to 6 bases, leaving 5 bases not matched to a gene. This CDR3 has 16 amino acids. Germline assignment: CDR1 MDHEN and CDR2 SYDVKM. The CDR3 loop reads CASSLPETGGNSPLHF. The CDR3 nucleotides read TGTGCCAGCAGTTTACCCGAGACAGGGGGTAATTCACCCCTCCACTTT.

This clone was seen just once. The chain couples TRBV9 to TRBJ2-1, with a weak D call TRBD1 (6 bases). Per the germline V gene, CDR1 is SGDLS and CDR2 is YYNGEE. This CDR3 has 14 residues. Trimming cost V 6 bases and J 3 bases, with 13 bases left between them. The CDR3 sequence: CASNPQGVYNEQFF. The DNA of the CDR3 is TGTGCCAGCAACCCACAGGGTGTCTACAATGAGCAGTTCTTC.

The chain couples TRBV28 to TRBJ2-3; possible D gene TRBD2, 7 bases. Trimming removed 4 bases from V and 0 bases from J, with 14 bases in between. Germline V CDR1 and CDR2: MDHEN, SYDVKM. CDR3 size: 16 residues. The CDR3 DNA sequence: TGTGCCAGCAGTTCCCGGGGGGCCCCGAGCACAGATACGCAGTATTTT. Its protein is CASSSRGAPSTDTQYF.

The chain combines TRBV7-9 with TRBJ1-1, with D possibly matching TRBD1 (5 bases). Germline CDR1 is SEHNR and CDR2 is FQNEAQ (reference sequence). V lost 7 bases, J lost 1 base, and 10 bases lay in between. This CDR3 spans 13 amino acids. The CDR3 coding sequence is TGTGCCAGCACCGCGACAGAGAACACTGAAGCTTTCTTT. Its protein is CASTATENTEAFF.

The CDR3 is CASSPVRSSSYNSPLHF. The CDR3 DNA sequence: TGTGCCAGCTCACCCGTCAGGTCAAGCTCCTATAATTCACCCCTCCACTTT. V gene TRBV18 combines with J gene TRBJ1-6; D ambiguous. This CDR3 spans 17 amino acids. Trimming took 3 bases from V and 0 from J, leaving 12 bases between them. Germline CDR1 reads KGHSH; CDR2 reads LQKENI.

This chain connects TRBV4-1 to TRBJ2-4, with a tentative D call TRBD1 (6 bases). Germline loops: CDR1 MGHRA, CDR2 YSYEKL. This CDR3 has 18 residues. V dropped 0 bases and J dropped 7 bases, with 22 bases sitting between them. The CDR3 nucleotides are TGCGCCAGCAGCCAAGATCCATTCAACTCAGGGACATGGAACATTCAGTACTTC. It translates to CASSQDPFNSGTWNIQYF.

This sequence joins TRBV7-9 and TRBJ1-4; TRBD1 might be the D (5 bases). The V gene's germline CDR1 is SEHNR and CDR2 FQNEAQ (reference sequence). The CDR3 runs to 16 residues. V was clipped by 5 bases and J by 5 bases, with 18 bases between them. For the CDR3, the DNA is TGTGCCAGCAGCCAGGGCCGGCAGGTGCGCAATGAAAAACTGTTTTTT. Protein sequence: CASSQGRQVRNEKLFF.

This rearrangement joins TRBV24-1 to TRBJ1-2; TRBD1 aligns across 7 bases. The V gene end was trimmed by 0 bases and the J gene end by 7 bases; junction bases not matched to a gene: 7. The germline gives CDR1 KGHDR, CDR2 SFDVKD. The length of the CDR3 is 15 residues. The DNA of the CDR3 is TGTGCCACCAGTGATTTGCGAGGGGACAGTTTTGGCTACACCTTC. This gives the protein CATSDLRGDSFGYTF.

This rearrangement joins TRBV7-9 to TRBJ2-2; 7 nucleotides line up with TRBD1. In germline, CDR1 is SEHNR, CDR2 FQNEAQ (reference sequence). CDR3 length equals 16 residues. V was pared by 1 base and J by 2 bases, with 4 bases of the junction left unmatched. CDR3 residues: CASSLGTGQNTGELFF. The CDR3 DNA reads as TGTGCCAGCAGCTTAGGGACAGGACAAAACACCGGGGAGCTGTTTTTT.

The rearrangement links TRBV24-1 to TRBJ2-3; 8 nucleotides line up with TRBD2. This CDR3 contains 18 residues. The V gene end was trimmed by 2 bases and the J gene end by 1 base; junction bases not matched to a gene: 10. Germline CDR1 reads KGHDR; CDR2 reads SFDVKD. The CDR3 nucleotides are TGTGCCACCAGTGATTACCCTAATAGCGGGGAAGGCACAGATACGCAGTATTTT. Its protein is CATSDYPNSGEGTDTQYF.

V gene TRBV5-1 combines with J gene TRBJ1-1; perhaps TRBD1 as D (5 bases). Germline CDR1 SGHRS, CDR2 YFSETQ. V lost 4 bases and J lost 0, with 13 bases in between. The CDR3 sequence is 15 residues long. CDR3 nucleotide sequence: TGCGCCAGCAGCCTAGACAGTCCTATGAACACTGAAGCTTTCTTT. This encodes CASSLDSPMNTEAFF.

The chain combines TRBV3-1 (or the pseudogene TRBV3-2) with TRBJ2-7, with D possibly TRBD1 on 8 matching bases. The CDR3 loop spans 16 amino acids. In germline, CDR1 is LGHDT, CDR2 YNNKEL (reference sequence). V dropped 7 bases and J dropped 2 bases, with 21 bases sitting between them. This chain's CDR3 is CASTPGTGGGTYEQYF. The CDR3 region has the DNA TGTGCCAGCACCCCGGGAACAGGGGGGGGAACCTACGAGCAGTACTTC.

V usage is TRBV5-8 and J usage is TRBJ1-6, with a tentative D call TRBD1 (5 bases). CDR1 and CDR2 from the germline V gene are SGHTS and YDEGEE. The CDR3 is made up of 15 amino acids. V lost 0 bases and J 3 bases, leaving 7 bases between the germline ends. The CDR3 DNA reads TGTGCCAGCAGCTTGGGACAGATCTATAATTCACCCCTCCACTTT. Encoded protein: CASSLGQIYNSPLHF.

Comment on this clone: Other DNA sequences within the sample encode an identical CDR3. The rearrangement links TRBV7-9 to TRBJ2-7, with 7 bases identical to TRBD2. Germline trimming cut 0 bases from V and 0 bases from J; bases unmatched to any gene: 2. Germline values: CDR1 SEHNR, CDR2 FQNEAQ (reference sequence). CDR3 length: 15 amino acids. For the CDR3, the DNA is TGTGCCAGCAGCTTAGCTGGACTAGTCTCCTACGAGCAGTACTTC. Translation gives CASSLAGLVSYEQYF.

V usage is TRBV6-5 and J usage is TRBJ2-7, with D hard to call. Germline V gives CDR1 MNHEY, CDR2 SVGAGI. The CDR3 covers 15 residues. V gave up 0 bases and J gave up 2 bases, with 11 bases separating them. CDR3 protein: CASSYSSGLTYEQYF. CDR3 nucleotide sequence: TGTGCCAGCAGTTACTCATCCGGGTTGACCTACGAGCAGTACTTC.

This clone was observed a single time. It may be a read error: a sequence one base away is much more abundant. The same CDR3 can be traced to other DNA sequences in this sample. This rearrangement joins TRBV27 to TRBJ1-1, with TRBD1 matching over 9 bases. CDR1 and CDR2 from the germline V gene are MNHEY and SMNVEV (reference sequence). The CDR3 has 15 residues. V lost 5 bases and J lost 0; bases outside the gene matches: 4. The CDR3 nucleotides read TGTGCCAGCAGTCCTTGGGACAGGGTGAACACTGAAGCTTTCTTT. This sequence encodes CASSPWDRVNTEAFF.

The CDR3 DNA is TGTGCCAGCAGCTATGCGGCGGGAGTATACGAGCAGTACTTC. Protein sequence: CASSYAAGVYEQYF. This chain links TRBV7-8 with TRBJ2-7, with 7 bases lining up with TRBD2. The CDR3 is 14 residues long. The trim removed 4 bases at V and 4 bases at J, leaving 7 bases unmatched. Germline CDR1 is SGHVS and CDR2 is FQNEAQ.

This clone was seen a handful of times. The rearrangement links TRBV5-1 to TRBJ2-1; D call uncertain. This CDR3 comprises 14 residues. Deletions cut 1 base from V and 0 bases from J, with 5 bases between. CDR1 and CDR2 (germline): SGHRS, YFSETQ. DNA for the CDR3: TGCGCCAGCAGCTTGCCTAGCTCCTACAATGAGCAGTTCTTC. It yields the protein CASSLPSSYNEQFF.

The V call is TRBV5-6, the J call TRBJ2-2; TRBD2 matches at 12 bases. Germline lookup yields CDR1 SGHDT and CDR2 YYEEEE. Losses at the gene ends were 2 bases for V and 5 bases for J; bases not matched to a gene: 10. The CDR3 length is 18 residues. CDR3 sequence (DNA): TGTGCCAGCAGCTTTTTGACTAGCGGGGGACTACGAACCGGGGAGCTGTTTTTT. This encodes CASSFLTSGGLRTGELFF.

The chain couples TRBV9 to TRBJ1-3; 9 nucleotides align to TRBD1. The CDR3 covers 16 residues. Germline V gene data show CDR1 as SGDLS and CDR2 as YYNGEE. V shed 3 bases and J 2 bases; nucleotides not matched to a gene: 6. CDR3 DNA: TGTGCCAGCAGCGGGGGGGACAGGGATCCTGGAAACACCATATATTTT. Protein sequence: CASSGGDRDPGNTIYF.

This sequence joins TRBV5-1 and TRBJ2-2; 7 bases align to TRBD1. The J segment lost 6 bases and the V segment lost 3 bases, leaving 11 bases of the junction unmatched. Looked up from germline, CDR1 is SGHRS and CDR2 is YFSETQ. The CDR3 has 16 amino acids. CDR3 sequence: CASSSLTGFRAGELFF. The CDR3 DNA reads TGCGCCAGCAGCTCGTTGACAGGGTTTAGGGCCGGGGAGCTGTTTTTT.

The CDR3 DNA is TGTGCCAGCAGGATGCCAGGGGGCAACTATGGCTACACCTTC. Translating it yields CASRMPGGNYGYTF. V usage is TRBV28 and J usage is TRBJ1-2; 8 nucleotides align to TRBD1. The length of the CDR3 is 14 residues. The ends lost 6 bases at V and 2 bases at J; junction bases unmatched: 5. CDR1 and CDR2 from the germline V gene are MDHEN and SYDVKM.

In its sample, this clone was seen once. The rearrangement links TRBV5-1 to TRBJ2-7; 8 nucleotides match TRBD1. The CDR3 length is 14 residues. Germline V gene lookup returns CDR1 SGHRS and CDR2 YFSETQ. The V and J ends lost 1 base and 3 bases, in that order; junction bases with no gene match: 3. CDR3 nucleotides: TGCGCCAGCAGCTTGTCCGGGACAGGCTACGAGCAGTACTTC. Translation: CASSLSGTGYEQYF.

The rearrangement uses TRBV10-3 and TRBJ1-1, with D possibly TRBD1 on 6 matching bases. CDR1 is ENHRY, CDR2 SYGVKD, per germline. The CDR3 loop spans 14 amino acids. Trimming pared 5 bases from V and 1 base from J, leaving 11 bases between. The CDR3 nucleotides read TGTGCCATCAGTTCCGGGACACAGAACACTGAAGCTTTCTTT. This translates into CAISSGTQNTEAFF.

The CDR3 coding sequence is TGTGCCAGCAGCTTGGGACAGGGGTTCCAGGTAGACACCTTC. This sequence encodes CASSLGQGFQVDTF. The gene calls are TRBV7-2 and TRBJ1-2; 10 nucleotides agree with TRBD1. Per the germline V gene, CDR1 is SGHTA and CDR2 is FQGNSA. The CDR3 is 14 amino acids. The V and J ends lost 3 bases and 12 bases, in that order; junction bases with no gene match: 10.

The CDR3 DNA reads as TGTGCCGGACAGGGGGGGACCTACGAGCAGTACTTC. Protein sequence: CAGQGGTYEQYF. The chain links TRBV28 to TRBJ2-7; 10 bases line up with TRBD1. After removal of 11 bases from V and 2 bases from J, the junction contained 3 bases not matched to a gene. The CDR3 is made up of 12 amino acids. Germline V gene sequence: CDR1 MDHEN, CDR2 SYDVKM.

The rearrangement links TRBV5-5 to TRBJ1-2, with 7 bases aligning to TRBD1. The CDR3 is 17 residues long. Losses at the gene ends were 0 bases for V and 0 bases for J; bases not matched to a gene: 8. In germline, CDR1 is SGHKS, CDR2 YYEKEE (reference sequence). DNA of the CDR3: TGTGCCAGCAGCTTGGGACAGGGACCGTTAGCTAACTATGGCTACACCTTC. It encodes CASSLGQGPLANYGYTF. The variable domain in full, completed from reference TRBV5-5 and TRBJ1-2, reads DAGVTQSPTHLIKTRGQQVTLRCSPISGHKSVSWYQQVLGQGPQFIFQYYEKEERGRGNFPDRFSARQFPNYSSELNVNALLLGDSALYLCASSLGQGPLANYGYTFGSGTRLTVV.